Below, 25 T cell receptor beta chains from the same sample are listed, as sequenced in a study of glioma-infiltrating T cells. TCR alpha and beta CDR3 regions were amplified from RNA using iRepertoire nested multiplex PCR. From the multiplex PCR reads, TCRdb called clonotypes with MiXCR, one entry per CDR3 protein. The data hold 170,000 or so distinct CDR3 sequences, with around 45% observed a single time. The material sequenced was glioma tissue, nonneoplastic brain tissue, or PBMCs (not recorded which). The receptor source for this set is a human donor with low-grade glioma or glioblastoma, undergoing nonglioma brain surgery, or in good health (not recorded which).

V gene TRBV20-1 combines with J gene TRBJ1-2, with TRBD1 identical over 8 bases. Germline CDR1 reads DFQATT; CDR2 reads SNEGSKA (reference sequence). The CDR3 runs 12 residues. V trimming: 8 bases; J trimming: 6 bases; junction bases outside the gene matches: 8. The DNA of the CDR3 is TGCAGTTCTACCGGGACAGGTAATGGCTACACCTTC. This encodes CSSTGTGNGYTF.

This clonotype has ten or more counts. V is TRBV6-6 and J is TRBJ2-7; D gene uncertain. Germline-derived CDR1 and CDR2 are MNHNY and SVGAGI (reference sequence). V lost 2 bases, J lost 4 bases, and 9 bases lay in between. CDR3 length: 13 amino acids. CDR3 residues: CASSYRGLYEQYF. In DNA, the CDR3 is TGTGCCAGCAGTTACCGAGGCCTGTACGAGCAGTACTTC.

This clonotype was seen at least ten times. This chain's CDR3 is CASSLATSGRANTQYF. CDR3 sequence (DNA): TGTGCCAGCAGCTTAGCGACTAGCGGGAGGGCCAATACGCAGTATTTT. This rearrangement joins TRBV7-9 to TRBJ2-3, with 14 bases lining up with TRBD2. The CDR3 extends over 16 amino acids. CDR1 and CDR2 from the germline V gene are SEHNR and FQNEAQ (reference sequence). The junction had 3 bases not matched to a gene; V was cut back by 0 bases and J by 7 bases.

This clonotype was seen many times. The chain joins TRBV28 to TRBJ2-7; 9 bases match TRBD2. Per the germline V gene, CDR1 is MDHEN and CDR2 is SYDVKM. Germline trimming cut 6 bases from V and 4 bases from J; bases unmatched to any gene: 7. This CDR3 has 14 amino acids. Here the CDR3 reads CASRSGRFPYEQYF. In DNA form, the CDR3 reads TGTGCCAGCAGGAGCGGGAGGTTCCCTTACGAGCAGTACTTC.

Points on this clonotype: A clone one base away is much larger, so this may be a read error. This likely comes from a read error, as the CDR3 has no conserved phenylalanine or tryptophan at its end. The CDR3 bases are TGTGCCAGCAGTCCCCTGGGGCTAGCGGGACGTGAGCAGTACTCC. This encodes CASSPLGLAGREQYS. This rearrangement joins TRBV6-2 or TRBV6-3 to TRBJ2-7; 9 bases are shared with TRBD2. CDR1 is MNHEY, CDR2 SVGEGT, per germline. The ends lost 5 bases at V and 7 bases at J; junction bases unmatched: 12. The CDR3 extends over 15 amino acids.

As regards this clonotype: A read error may be the cause here, since a much bigger clone is one base away. The chain combines TRBV28 with TRBJ1-5, with D maybe TRBD1 (6 bases). Germline-derived CDR1 and CDR2 are MDHEN and SYDVKM. The V end was cut by 6 bases, the J end by 7 bases, with 19 bases between. The CDR3 loop spans 15 amino acids. The CDR3 reads CASRDSWYREQPQHF. For the CDR3, the DNA is TGTGCCAGCAGGGACTCATGGTACAGGGAGCAGCCCCAGCATTTT.

V usage is TRBV29-1 and J usage is TRBJ2-1; TRBD1 matches at 7 bases. The CDR3 covers 12 residues. Looked up from germline, CDR1 is SQVTM and CDR2 is ANQGSEA. J was trimmed by 7 bases and V by 7 bases; bases with no gene match: 7. CDR3 sequence: CSASTGPNEQFF. The CDR3, as DNA: TGCAGCGCTTCGACAGGGCCTAATGAGCAGTTCTTC.

The sample holds a few counts of this clonotype. This may be a read error, as it is one base from a much larger clone. The rearrangement uses TRBV20-1 and TRBJ2-3; D remains unclear. V lost 1 base to trimming and J lost 4 bases, with 9 bases between them. The germline CDR1 and CDR2 sequences are DFQATT and SNEGSKA (reference sequence). There are 13 residues in the CDR3. CDR3 sequence (DNA): TGCAGTGCTAGAGGGGCTACGGCAGATACGCAGTATTTT. It codes for CSARGATADTQYF.

At least ten counts were recorded for this clonotype. CDR3 in DNA: TGTGCCAGCATAAGAGTCGAAAACTATAGCAATCAGCCCCAGCATTTT. Encoded protein: CASIRVENYSNQPQHF. The gene calls are TRBV28 and TRBJ1-5; D is undetermined. CDR3 length: 16 residues. Trimming removed 7 bases at V and 0 bases at J, with 16 bases between. Germline CDR1 reads MDHEN; CDR2 reads SYDVKM.

The rearrangement joins TRBV7-2 to TRBJ1-1; D is undetermined. Germline CDR1 SGHTA, CDR2 FQGNSA. The CDR3 is 14 residues long. Trimming left V 5 bases short and J 4 bases short, with 14 bases between. The CDR3 sequence: CASSPLPLTTEAFF. DNA of the CDR3: TGTGCCAGCAGCCCCCTCCCATTAACCACTGAAGCTTTCTTT.

A remark on this clonotype: A single base separates this from a much larger clone, so it may be a read error. This chain joins TRBV20-1 and TRBJ1-1, with D unclear. This CDR3 contains 15 residues. V lost 0 bases and J 1 base, leaving 12 bases between the germline ends. Germline values: CDR1 DFQATT, CDR2 SNEGSKA (reference sequence). This CDR3 reads CSARDAGKPNTEAFF. In DNA form, the CDR3 reads TGCAGTGCTAGAGACGCGGGTAAACCGAACACTGAAGCTTTCTTT.

Concerning this clonotype: This may be a read error, as it is one base from a much larger clone. This chain connects TRBV18 to TRBJ1-2, with unresolved D. CDR1 and CDR2 (germline): KGHSH, LQKENI. Trimming left V 7 bases short and J 6 bases short, with 12 bases between. CDR3 size: 12 residues. The DNA of the CDR3 is TGTGCCAGCTTACCCCGCCGGGATGGCTACACCTTC. Translation: CASLPRRDGYTF.

The CDR3, as DNA: TGCAGCGCCCGCACCTGCGGGAGGGGGTACGAGCAGTACTTC. Protein sequence: CSARTCGRGYEQYF. The rearrangement joins TRBV29-1 to TRBJ2-7; TRBD2 agrees at 9 bases. Germline loops: CDR1 SQVTM, CDR2 ANQGSEA. With 7 bases clipped from V and 4 bases from J, the junction kept 11 bases outside the gene matches. The CDR3 length is 14 residues.

V gene TRBV24-1 combines with J gene TRBJ1-2; D ambiguous. V lost 3 bases, J lost 4 bases, and 17 bases lay in between. The CDR3 is 16 amino acids. Germline V gene sequence: CDR1 KGHDR, CDR2 SFDVKD. The CDR3 DNA sequence: TGTGCCACCAGTGATGCAACCGCGGTCGGGAGCTATGGCTACACCTTC. It specifies CATSDATAVGSYGYTF.

As concerns this clonotype: A much larger clone differs by one base, so this may be a read error. The chain joins TRBV28 to TRBJ2-1; tentatively, D is TRBD2 (7 bases). V was shortened by 10 bases and J by 3 bases, with 22 bases between the two germline ends. The CDR3 length is 16 residues. Germline loops: CDR1 MDHEN, CDR2 SYDVKM. CDR3 sequence (DNA): TGTGCCACGCAGAGGGGGGGAGTTTGGTACTACAATGAGCAGTTCTTC. This sequence encodes CATQRGGVWYYNEQFF.

This clonotype appeared a single time. This chain connects TRBV20-1 to TRBJ2-1; tentative D call: TRBD1 (6 bases). From germline, CDR1 is DFQATT and CDR2 SNEGSKA (reference sequence). The CDR3 covers 14 residues. Trimming removed 6 bases from V and 4 bases from J, with 16 bases in between. The CDR3 here is CSAAWKGTYNEQFF. Here the CDR3 DNA reads TGCAGTGCCGCCTGGAAAGGGACATACAATGAGCAGTTCTTC.

A remark on this clonotype: This may be a read error, as it is one base from a much larger clone. This CDR3 reads CASRWTGGNYGYTF. The DNA for the CDR3 is TGTGCCAGCCGGTGGACAGGCGGTAACTATGGCTACACCTTC. The V gene is TRBV28, the J gene TRBJ1-2, with 7 bases identical to TRBD1. This CDR3 comprises 14 residues. V trimming: 8 bases; J trimming: 1 base; junction bases outside the gene matches: 7. CDR1 is MDHEN and CDR2 is SYDVKM in the germline V gene.

J is TRBJ1-4 and V is TRBV7-9, with TRBD1 identical over 10 bases. V lost 5 bases to trimming and J lost 7 bases; unmatched junction nucleotides: 13. The CDR3 has 17 residues. Germline CDR1 is SEHNR and CDR2 is FQNEAQ (reference sequence). The CDR3 protein is CASSPSIPGQGPEKLFF. The CDR3 DNA sequence: TGTGCCAGCAGCCCCTCTATACCGGGACAGGGGCCTGAAAAACTGTTTTTT.

Of note for this clonotype: A much larger clone lies a single base off, so this may be a read error. Given the absence of the conserved phenylalanine or tryptophan at the CDR3 end, a read error is likely. This sequence joins TRBV28 and TRBJ2-5, with 10 positions matching TRBD1. Germline assignment: CDR1 MDHEN and CDR2 SYDVKM. J gave up 5 bases and V 4 bases, and 7 bases lay outside the gene matches. This CDR3 has 15 residues. The CDR3 DNA is TGTGCCAGCAGTTCGACGACAGGGGGCGGGGAGACCCAGTACTAC. Its protein product is CASSSTTGGGETQYY.

With regard to this clonotype: This may be a read error, as it is one base from a much larger clone. Given the absence of the conserved phenylalanine or tryptophan at the CDR3 end, a read error is likely. CDR3 loop: CASSLGQGAFGNTIYS. The CDR3 DNA reads as TGTGCCAGCAGCTTAGGACAGGGGGCATTTGGAAACACCATATATTCT. The genes are TRBV7-9 and TRBJ1-3; 10 nucleotides match TRBD1. Unmatched junction bases numbered 3, after V lost 1 base and J lost 3 bases. The CDR3 has 16 residues. Germline V CDR1 and CDR2: SEHNR, FQNEAQ (reference sequence).

As concerns this clonotype: Just one base apart from a much larger clone, this may be a read error. The chain is built from TRBV6-2 or TRBV6-3 and TRBJ2-1; TRBD1 matches at 7 bases. Per germline, CDR1 MNHEY and CDR2 SVGEGT. The CDR3 runs to 14 residues. V shed 5 bases, J shed 6 bases, and the junction held 7 bases outside the gene matches. The CDR3 loop reads CASSPPTGSNEQFF. CDR3 coding DNA: TGTGCCAGCAGTCCACCGACAGGGTCCAATGAGCAGTTCTTC.

V is TRBV29-1 and J is TRBJ2-7; TRBD1 is a possible D gene (7 bases). Per the germline V gene, CDR1 is SQVTM and CDR2 is ANQGSEA. Trimming took off 6 bases at V and 4 bases at J, with 16 bases between the two ends. The CDR3 is 13 amino acids. DNA for the CDR3: TGCAGCGTGTCCCAGCAGGGGGGATACGAGCAGTACTTC. Protein product: CSVSQQGGYEQYF.

In the case of this clonotype: A much larger clone differs by one base, so this may be a read error. The chain joins TRBV20-1 to TRBJ2-1; 7 bases fit TRBD2. J was trimmed by 4 bases and V by 5 bases; bases with no gene match: 14. Germline CDR1 and CDR2: DFQATT and SNEGSKA (reference sequence). This CDR3 region has 16 residues. As DNA, the CDR3 is TGCAGTGCTGGGGGGGGTACTAGCTCTATTTACAATGAGCAGTTCTTC. Protein: CSAGGGTSSIYNEQFF.

This clonotype was seen at least ten times. This rearrangement joins TRBV4-1 to TRBJ2-1, with TRBD2 matching 11 bases. Germline trimming cut 1 base from V and 7 bases from J; bases unmatched to any gene: 3. CDR1 is MGHRA, CDR2 YSYEKL, per germline. The CDR3 has 15 amino acids. The CDR3 DNA is TGCGCCAGCAGCCAAGGTAGCGGGAGGGGGAATGAGCAGTTCTTC. Residues: CASSQGSGRGNEQFF.

Concerning this clonotype: In this CDR3 the conserved last residue, phenylalanine or tryptophan, is missing, so a read error is likely. The chain employs TRBV12-3 or TRBV12-4 and TRBJ1-5; TRBD1 matches at 7 bases. Germline trimming cut 7 bases from V and 4 bases from J; bases unmatched to any gene: 10. The CDR3 is made up of 15 amino acids. The CDR3 nucleotides read TGTGCCAGCAAGGGTTCCGGGACAGCTAATCAGCCCCAGCATTCT. Its translation is CASKGSGTANQPQHS.